These 27 T cell receptor beta chains came from one sample sequenced in a study of blood T cell repertoires in COVID-19. Data came from immunoSEQ multiplex PCR; TCRdb stores just in-frame clones and leaves some out. The table has 70,000 to 95,000 clones, roughly 90% seen once. Sequenced sample: peripheral blood. Receptor source: a man in his sixties or seventies with active or convalescent COVID-19.

The chain recombines TRBV28 with TRBJ2-1; 7 bases align to TRBD2. V shed 1 base, J shed 6 bases, and the junction held 6 bases outside the gene matches. CDR3 length: 15 amino acids. Per the germline V gene, CDR1 is MDHEN and CDR2 is SYDVKM. The CDR3 sequence is CASSLYGRSGNEQFF. The DNA for the CDR3 is TGTGCCAGCAGTTTATACGGGAGGTCGGGCAATGAGCAGTTCTTC.

The rearrangement links TRBV10-2 to TRBJ2-1, with TRBD1 as a possible D gene (5 bases). The CDR3 extends over 13 amino acids. Germline CDR1 and CDR2: WSHSY and SAAADI. Trimming took 7 bases from V and 8 from J, leaving 15 bases between them. The CDR3 sequence: CASTGQGSHEQFF. The DNA for the CDR3 is TGCGCCAGCACTGGGCAGGGTAGTCATGAGCAGTTCTTC.

The CDR3 is CASSSVTSGRYTDTQYF. The CDR3 DNA follows: TGTGCCAGCAGCTCCGTGACTAGCGGGAGATACACAGATACGCAGTATTTT. The chain has TRBV7-6 and TRBJ2-3, with 12 positions matching TRBD2. V lost 4 bases and J lost 2; bases outside the gene matches: 7. Germline V gives CDR1 SGHVS, CDR2 FNYEAQ. The CDR3 totals 17 residues. The full variable domain, in which reference TRBV7-6 and TRBJ2-3 provide the parts outside the CDR3, is GAGVSQSPRYKVTKRGQDVALRCDPISGHVSLYWYRQALGQGPEFLTYFNYEAQQDKSGLPNDRFSAERPEGSISTLTIQRTEQRDSAMYRCASSSVTSGRYTDTQYFGPGTRLTVL.

This clone has just one count. V is TRBV29-1 and J is TRBJ2-2; 11 nucleotides line up with TRBD2. Germline V gene data show CDR1 as SQVTM and CDR2 as ANQGSEA. Trimming took 6 bases from V and 5 from J; bases not matched to a gene: 5. This CDR3 has 14 amino acids. The CDR3 region is CSVGGTSGTGELFF. As DNA, the CDR3 is TGCAGCGTGGGGGGGACTAGCGGTACCGGGGAGCTGTTTTTT.

The genes are TRBV28 and TRBJ1-2, with D unclear. Germline CDR1 and CDR2: MDHEN and SYDVKM. This CDR3 has 14 residues. V lost 2 bases, J lost 5 bases, and 12 bases lay in between. The CDR3 reads CASSLRTGSYGYTF. The CDR3 region has the DNA TGTGCCAGCAGTTTACGGACGGGATCTTATGGCTACACCTTC.

This clone was seen only once. The rearrangement joins TRBV5-8 to TRBJ1-2; D is unclear. Germline CDR1 is SGHTS and CDR2 is YDEGEE. The V end was cut by 4 bases, the J end by 5 bases, with 15 bases between. The CDR3 extends over 14 amino acids. The CDR3 nucleotides read TGTGCCAGCAGCCCGCGGGGTGGTGGATATGGCTACACCTTC. This codes for CASSPRGGGYGYTF.

This CDR3 reads CASTLGASGANVLTF. The CDR3 nucleotides are TGTGCCAGCACCTTGGGGGCCTCTGGGGCCAACGTCCTGACTTTC. The gene calls are TRBV28 and TRBJ2-6; D is possibly TRBD1 (6 bases). The V end lost 7 bases, the J end lost 0 bases, and 10 bases lay between the germline ends. The CDR3 spans 15 residues. The V gene's germline CDR1 is MDHEN and CDR2 SYDVKM.

The chain links TRBV5-4 to TRBJ2-3; 8 nucleotides match TRBD2. Per the germline V gene, CDR1 is SGHNT and CDR2 is YYREEE (reference sequence). The CDR3 is 15 amino acids. V was pared by 4 bases and J by 0 bases, with 4 bases of the junction left unmatched. The chain's CDR3 is CASSPSSGSTDTQYF. As DNA, the CDR3 is TGTGCCAGCAGCCCATCTAGCGGGAGCACAGATACGCAGTATTTT.

This chain uses TRBV10-3 with TRBJ2-2; 11 nucleotides line up with TRBD1. Unmatched junction bases numbered 13, after V lost 6 bases and J lost 7 bases. Germline values: CDR1 ENHRY, CDR2 SYGVKD. The CDR3 consists of 17 residues. The CDR3 region has the DNA TGTGCCATCAGGGGATTCCCGGGACAGGGGGACGGCGGGGAGCTGTTTTTT. It specifies CAIRGFPGQGDGGELFF.

The CDR3 bases are TGTGCCAGTAGCAGACAGATTGACACTGAAGCTTTCTTT. This gives the protein CASSRQIDTEAFF. The chain combines TRBV19 with TRBJ1-1; a possible D gene is TRBD1 (5 bases). The germline V gene has CDR1 LNHDA and CDR2 SQIVND (reference sequence). CDR3 length: 13 amino acids. With 6 bases removed from V and 3 bases from J, the gap between germline ends came to 11 bases. The whole variable domain, filled in from reference TRBV19 and TRBJ1-1, reads DGGITQSPKYLFRKEGQNVTLSCEQNLNHDAMYWYRQDPGQGLRLIYYSQIVNDFQKGDIAEGYSVSREKKESFPLTVTSAQKNPTAFYLCASSRQIDTEAFFGQGTRLTVV.

The chain employs TRBV19 and TRBJ2-5; D may be TRBD2 (6 bases). The CDR3 consists of 16 residues. V lost 3 bases and J 5 bases, leaving 19 bases between the germline ends. Germline V gene lookup returns CDR1 LNHDA and CDR2 SQIVND (reference sequence). For the CDR3, the DNA is TGTGCCAGTAGTATGAGGGTGGGGACGGCGGGGGAGACCCAGTACTTC. This codes for CASSMRVGTAGETQYF.

The chain is built from TRBV24-1 and TRBJ1-4; TRBD1 matches at 9 bases. The CDR3 is 15 amino acids. CDR1 and CDR2 from the germline V gene are KGHDR and SFDVKD. Trimming at V came to 3 bases and at J to 7 bases, leaving 5 bases not matched to a gene. The CDR3 protein is CATSDPGTGSEKLFF. Written as DNA, the CDR3 is TGTGCCACCAGTGATCCTGGGACAGGGAGTGAAAAACTGTTTTTT.

The CDR3 here is CASSPQQGRDQPQHF. The DNA for the CDR3 is TGTGCCAGCTCACCCCAGCAGGGTCGAGATCAGCCCCAGCATTTT. J is TRBJ1-5 and V is TRBV18; D perhaps matches TRBD1 (5 bases). V lost 3 bases, J lost 5 bases, and 14 bases lay in between. Germline V gene sequence: CDR1 KGHSH, CDR2 LQKENI. This CDR3 contains 15 residues.

The rearrangement links TRBV7-8 to TRBJ2-7; weak D call: TRBD2 (5 bases). Germline V gene data show CDR1 as SGHVS and CDR2 as FQNEAQ. V lost 0 bases, J lost 2 bases, and 14 bases lay in between. The CDR3 is 16 amino acids. CDR3 sequence reads: CASSLALEREPYEQYF. CDR3 DNA sequence: TGTGCCAGCAGCTTAGCGCTTGAACGGGAACCCTACGAGCAGTACTTC.

This clone showed up just once. The V and J genes are TRBV2 and TRBJ2-6, with D maybe TRBD1 (5 bases). The CDR3 covers 18 residues. Germline CDR1 SNHLY, CDR2 FYNNEI. Trimming removed 6 bases from V and 0 bases from J, with 18 bases in between. The CDR3 sequence is CASRWTSRPFSGANVLTF. DNA for the CDR3: TGTGCCAGCAGGTGGACATCCCGCCCATTCTCTGGGGCCAACGTCCTGACTTTC.

The chain is built from TRBV3-1 (or the pseudogene TRBV3-2) and TRBJ2-7, with a weak D call TRBD2 (6 bases). The V gene lost 2 bases and the J gene lost 3 bases, with 14 bases spanning the gap. The germline V gene encodes CDR1 LGHDT and CDR2 YNNKEL (reference sequence). This CDR3 comprises 15 residues. The CDR3 nucleotides read TGTGCCAGCAGCCAACAAACCCTGGGACTCTACGAGCAGTACTTC. It specifies CASSQQTLGLYEQYF.

The rearrangement links TRBV2 to TRBJ1-2; no clear D. Trimming removed 2 bases at V and 5 bases at J, with 15 bases between. The CDR3 loop spans 15 amino acids. Germline V CDR1 and CDR2: SNHLY, FYNNEI. The CDR3 region is CASSESTAVGYGYTF. Written as DNA, the CDR3 is TGTGCCAGCAGTGAATCGACGGCGGTAGGTTATGGCTACACCTTC.

V is TRBV4-3 and J is TRBJ2-6, with D tentatively TRBD1 (6 bases). The germline V gene encodes CDR1 LGHNA and CDR2 YSLEER. Trimming left V 4 bases short and J 0 bases short, with 13 bases between. The CDR3 covers 17 residues. DNA for the CDR3: TGCGCCAGCAGCCCGAGGACAGTACCCTCTGGGGCCAACGTCCTGACTTTC. Its translation: CASSPRTVPSGANVLTF.

This clone has just one count. The chain links TRBV2 to TRBJ2-1; TRBD1 aligns across 7 bases. Germline trimming cut 7 bases from V and 7 bases from J; bases unmatched to any gene: 19. This CDR3 has 17 residues. CDR1 is SNHLY, CDR2 FYNNEI, per germline. The chain's CDR3 is CASKLSRGPLVGNEQFF. Here the CDR3 DNA reads TGTGCCAGCAAGCTCTCAAGGGGGCCCCTGGTCGGGAATGAGCAGTTCTTC.

V and J are TRBV5-1 and TRBJ2-7; perhaps TRBD2 as D (6 bases). The V gene lost 1 base and the J gene lost 7 bases, with 15 bases spanning the gap. CDR1 SGHRS and CDR2 YFSETQ come from the germline V gene. The CDR3 contains 14 residues. The CDR3 spells CASSLPSARGEQYF. The CDR3 coding sequence is TGCGCCAGCAGCTTGCCTAGCGCCCGAGGTGAGCAGTACTTC.

The J gene is TRBJ1-5, the V gene TRBV9, with D possibly matching TRBD1 (5 bases). Germline assignment: CDR1 SGDLS and CDR2 YYNGEE. Trimming removed 0 bases from V and 1 base from J, with 8 bases in between. There are 15 residues in the CDR3. The CDR3: CASSVGGRSNQPQHF. CDR3 in DNA: TGTGCCAGCAGCGTAGGGGGGAGGAGCAATCAGCCCCAGCATTTT.

This chain connects TRBV15 to TRBJ2-5; 10 bases fit TRBD2. V shed 1 base and J 4 bases; nucleotides not matched to a gene: 3. Germline V lookup: CDR1 LNHNV, CDR2 YYDKDF (reference sequence). The CDR3 is made up of 15 amino acids. Here the CDR3 DNA reads TGTGCCACCAGCAGAGGTCTAGCGGGAGTAGAGACCCAGTACTTC. Translated: CATSRGLAGVETQYF.

The chain combines TRBV2 with TRBJ2-7, with 8 bases that match TRBD2. CDR3 size: 15 residues. V trimming: 6 bases; J trimming: 1 base; junction bases outside the gene matches: 8. Germline CDR1 is SNHLY and CDR2 is FYNNEI. The chain's CDR3 is CASRLGPSGSYEQYF. CDR3 nucleotides: TGTGCCAGCAGGCTCGGTCCTAGCGGGTCCTACGAGCAGTACTTC. Drawing the rest from reference TRBV2 and TRBJ2-7, the complete variable domain is EPEVTQTPSHQVTQMGQEVILRCVPISNHLYFYWYRQILGQKVEFLVSFYNNEISEKSEIFDDQFSVERPDGSNFTLKIRSTKLEDSAMYFCASRLGPSGSYEQYFGPGTRLTVT.

The sample holds a few counts of this clone. J is TRBJ2-1 and V is TRBV3-1 (or the pseudogene TRBV3-2), with 8 positions matching TRBD2. The junction had 7 bases not matched to a gene; V was cut back by 4 bases and J by 2 bases. This CDR3 is 16 amino acids long. CDR1 is LGHDT, CDR2 YNNKEL, per germline (reference sequence). The CDR3 reads CASSRSGRVTYNEQFF. The CDR3 nucleotides read TGTGCCAGCAGCCGAAGCGGGAGAGTTACCTACAATGAGCAGTTCTTC.

This chain joins TRBV18 and TRBJ1-1, with D perhaps matching TRBD1 (5 bases). Trimming shortened V by 3 bases and J by 3 bases, and 11 bases separated the two germline ends. Per the germline V gene, CDR1 is KGHSH and CDR2 is LQKENI. The CDR3 extends over 14 amino acids. CDR3 in DNA: TGTGCCAGCTCACCGACAGTTCGAGACACTGAAGCTTTCTTT. It translates to CASSPTVRDTEAFF.

A single count supports this clone. This chain joins TRBV11-2 and TRBJ1-4, with D maybe TRBD1 (5 bases). The germline V gene has CDR1 SGHAT and CDR2 FQNNGV. Trimming removed 6 bases from V and 7 bases from J, with 18 bases in between. CDR3 length: 15 amino acids. CDR3 in amino acids: CASSLSRVSVEKLFF. The CDR3 DNA reads TGTGCCAGCAGTCTTTCCAGGGTATCCGTTGAAAAACTGTTTTTT.

In this sample, this clone turned up a few times. The chain has TRBV7-6 and TRBJ2-7, with 9 bases aligning to TRBD1. The V gene's germline CDR1 is SGHVS and CDR2 FNYEAQ. The CDR3 consists of 15 residues. V gave up 5 bases and J gave up 2 bases; unmatched junction bases: 7. CDR3 amino acids: CASSVSGTGPYEQYF. Written as DNA, the CDR3 is TGTGCCAGCAGCGTCTCCGGGACAGGGCCCTACGAGCAGTACTTC. Full variable domain (missing parts from reference TRBV7-6 and TRBJ2-7): GAGVSQSPRYKVTKRGQDVALRCDPISGHVSLYWYRQALGQGPEFLTYFNYEAQQDKSGLPNDRFSAERPEGSISTLTIQRTEQRDSAMYRCASSVSGTGPYEQYFGPGTRLTVT.